What follows are 27 T cell receptor beta chains derived from one specimen sequenced in a study of identical twins. TCRdb re-analysed the 5' RACE reads in MiXCR, keeping a single row per CDR3 protein. The sample includes approximately 630,000 distinct CDR3 sequences, 7.1% of them seen just once. These data also formed part of another study, on yellow fever vaccine responses in identical twins.

Sequencing was carried out using PBMCs. These receptors all stem from a young woman in good health.

This clonotype has at least ten counts. The chain recombines TRBV7-2 with TRBJ2-1; 7 bases fit TRBD1. CDR1 and CDR2 (germline): SGHTA, FQGNSA. With 0 bases clipped from V and 7 bases from J, the junction kept 6 bases outside the gene matches. The CDR3 sequence is 15 residues long. The CDR3 region has the DNA TGTGCCAGCAGCTTAGCGTGGCTACAGGGGAATGAGCAGTTCTTC. Amino acids: CASSLAWLQGNEQFF.

This clonotype showed up just a few times. The chain uses TRBV4-1 and TRBJ2-7; 9 bases align to TRBD2. Losses at the gene ends were 4 bases for V and 0 bases for J; bases not matched to a gene: 7. Germline V lookup: CDR1 MGHRA, CDR2 YSYEKL. The CDR3 consists of 16 residues. CDR3 sequence reads: CASSPNLAGSSYEQYF. DNA for the CDR3: TGCGCCAGCAGCCCGAACCTAGCGGGGAGCTCCTACGAGCAGTACTTC.

This clonotype was seen repeatedly, ten times or more. This chain links TRBV2 with TRBJ1-4, with D uncertain. Germline values: CDR1 SNHLY, CDR2 FYNNEI. The CDR3 contains 14 residues. The V end lost 6 bases, the J end lost 7 bases, and 15 bases lay between the germline ends. In nucleotides, the CDR3 is TGTGCCAGCAGAGAGGATTACCCGAGTGAAAAACTGTTTTTT. Residues: CASREDYPSEKLFF.

J is TRBJ1-2 and V is TRBV10-3, with 8 nucleotides matching TRBD1. Germline V gene sequence: CDR1 ENHRY, CDR2 SYGVKD. V gave up 0 bases and J gave up 8 bases; unmatched junction bases: 11. The length of the CDR3 is 16 residues. The CDR3 here is CAISESGTGGTRGYTF. The CDR3 coding sequence is TGTGCCATCAGTGAGTCGGGTACAGGGGGTACGAGAGGCTACACCTTC.

This clonotype was recorded at least ten times. The V and J genes are TRBV11-2 and TRBJ1-1, with TRBD1 matching 11 bases. V lost 5 bases and J lost 9; bases outside the gene matches: 11. The CDR3 has 15 residues. From germline, CDR1 is SGHAT and CDR2 FQNNGV. CDR3 loop: CASSQVFGQGAKAFF. The CDR3 DNA follows: TGTGCCAGCAGCCAAGTCTTCGGACAGGGGGCAAAAGCTTTCTTT.

The table lists this clonotype with many counts. This chain joins TRBV6-4 and TRBJ2-3, with D perhaps given as TRBD1 or TRBD2 (5 bases each). Germline V gene lookup returns CDR1 MRHNA and CDR2 SNTAGT. This CDR3 is built from 14 residues. The V end was cut by 5 bases, the J end by 2 bases, with 11 bases between. The CDR3 is CASSRGETTDTQYF. CDR3 DNA sequence: TGTGCCAGCAGTAGGGGAGAGACCACAGATACGCAGTATTTT.

This clonotype showed up many times. This chain joins TRBV3-1 and TRBJ1-2; 7 nucleotides line up with TRBD1. J was trimmed by 4 bases and V by 6 bases; bases with no gene match: 5. Germline CDR1 is LGHDT and CDR2 is YNNKEL (reference sequence). This CDR3 has 13 amino acids. This CDR3 reads CASSPDRAYGYTF. The CDR3 bases are TGTGCCAGCAGTCCCGACAGGGCCTATGGCTACACCTTC.

This clonotype was found many times. This chain connects TRBV24-1 to TRBJ2-1, with unresolved D. CDR1 and CDR2 from the germline V gene are KGHDR and SFDVKD. CDR3 length equals 14 residues. Trimming removed 5 bases from V and 3 bases from J, with 10 bases in between. The CDR3 bases are TGTGCCACCAGTGTGGGGTCATTCTACAATGAGCAGTTCTTC. Residues: CATSVGSFYNEQFF.

This clonotype has more than one count but fewer than ten. The rearrangement uses TRBV7-2 and TRBJ1-4; D not resolved. CDR1 and CDR2 (germline): SGHTA, FQGNSA. Trimming took off 6 bases at V and 3 bases at J, with 20 bases between the two ends. The CDR3 has 17 residues. The DNA of the CDR3 is TGTGCCAGCAGTCACCGGTGGAGCGATGCGGCTAATGAAAAACTGTTTTTT. Its translation: CASSHRWSDAANEKLFF.

This clonotype appeared a few times. This chain's CDR3 is CSARDPGQGTSGWSSYNEQFF. The CDR3 DNA reads as TGCAGTGCTAGAGATCCTGGTCAGGGAACTAGCGGATGGAGCTCCTACAATGAGCAGTTCTTC. The rearrangement joins TRBV20-1 to TRBJ2-1; 8 bases agree with TRBD2. Germline trimming cut 0 bases from V and 0 bases from J; bases unmatched to any gene: 19. CDR3 length: 21 amino acids. CDR1 and CDR2 (germline): DFQATT, SNEGSKA (reference sequence).

The rearrangement links TRBV2 to TRBJ2-3; D is tentatively TRBD1 or TRBD2 (5 bases each). Germline V gene lookup returns CDR1 SNHLY and CDR2 FYNNEI. This CDR3 is built from 14 residues. V gave up 7 bases and J gave up 2 bases, with 13 bases separating them. The CDR3 region has the DNA TGTGCCAGCAAACCGGGACGGCCCACAGATACGCAGTATTTT. It is translated as CASKPGRPTDTQYF.

This clonotype has ten or more counts. The V and J genes are TRBV4-1 and TRBJ1-6; no firm D call. Germline CDR1 reads MGHRA; CDR2 reads YSYEKL. The ends were cut back, 0 bases at V and 1 base at J, with 4 bases in the middle. This CDR3 has 15 residues. The CDR3 DNA reads as TGCGCCAGCAGCCAAGATTGGTCCTATAATTCACCCCTCCACTTT. Encoded protein: CASSQDWSYNSPLHF.

The chain recombines TRBV11-1 with TRBJ1-4; 9 bases fit TRBD1. V gave up 1 base and J gave up 0 bases; unmatched junction bases: 6. Germline assignment: CDR1 SGHAT and CDR2 FQDESV (reference sequence). This CDR3 is 18 amino acids long. The DNA for the CDR3 is TGTGCCAGCAGCTTAGGGGACAGGGTTTTATCAACTAATGAAAAACTGTTTTTT. As protein: CASSLGDRVLSTNEKLFF.

This chain uses TRBV28 with TRBJ1-5; D gene ambiguous. CDR1 and CDR2 from the germline V gene are MDHEN and SYDVKM. The CDR3 is made up of 13 amino acids. Trimming took 3 bases from V and 11 from J, leaving 14 bases between them. The CDR3 DNA sequence: TGTGCCAGCAGTTTTGGAGGAGCTGTGACCCAGCATTTT. Translation: CASSFGGAVTQHF. Full variable domain (rest looked up from reference TRBV28 and TRBJ1-5): DVKVTQSSRYLVKRTGEKVFLECVQDMDHENMFWYRQDPGLGLRLIYFSYDVKMKEKGDIPEGYSVSREKKERFSLILESASTNQTSMYLCASSFGGAVTQHFGDGTRLSIL.

This clonotype showed up just a few times. The chain has TRBV25-1 and TRBJ2-5; TRBD2 aligns across 9 bases. The CDR3 extends over 18 amino acids. Per the germline V gene, CDR1 is MGHDK and CDR2 is SYGVNS. Unmatched junction bases numbered 16, after V lost 4 bases and J lost 4 bases. CDR3 DNA: TGTGCCAGCAGTGCAGGGGTAGCGGGAGTACTTCGTGGAGAGACCCAGTACTTC. Protein sequence: CASSAGVAGVLRGETQYF. The full variable domain, rest sourced from reference TRBV25-1 and TRBJ2-5, is EADIYQTPRYLVIGTGKKITLECSQTMGHDKMYWYQQDPGMELHLIHYSYGVNSTEKGDLSSESTVSRIRTEHFPLTLESARPSHTSQYLCASSAGVAGVLRGETQYFGPGTRLLVL.

This clonotype was seen at least ten times. J is TRBJ1-3 and V is TRBV7-9, with D maybe TRBD1 (5 bases). Trimming pared 5 bases from V and 0 bases from J, leaving 11 bases between. The germline V gene has CDR1 SEHNR and CDR2 FQNEAQ (reference sequence). The CDR3 runs to 15 residues. The CDR3 bases are TGTGCCAGCAGCCGAACGACAGTCTCTGGAAACACCATATATTTT. This translates into CASSRTTVSGNTIYF.

This clonotype came up a few times. DNA for the CDR3: TGTGCCAGCAGAGGGTCTAGCGGGAACTCAGAGACCCAGTACTTC. This encodes CASRGSSGNSETQYF. V usage is TRBV2 and J usage is TRBJ2-5; 9 bases match TRBD2. Trimming took 6 bases from V and 4 from J; bases not matched to a gene: 9. CDR1 is SNHLY and CDR2 is FYNNEI in the germline V gene. The CDR3 is 15 amino acids. The full variable domain, rest sourced from reference TRBV2 and TRBJ2-5, is EPEVTQTPSHQVTQMGQEVILRCVPISNHLYFYWYRQILGQKVEFLVSFYNNEISEKSEIFDDQFSVERPDGSNFTLKIRSTKLEDSAMYFCASRGSSGNSETQYFGPGTRLLVL.

This chain's CDR3 is CSVGDWSSYNEQFF. The CDR3 DNA follows: TGCAGCGTGGGGGACTGGAGCTCCTACAATGAGCAGTTCTTC. The gene calls are TRBV29-1 and TRBJ2-1; possible D gene TRBD2, 6 bases. V was clipped by 6 bases and J by 0 bases, with 12 bases between them. CDR3 length equals 14 residues. The germline V gene has CDR1 SQVTM and CDR2 ANQGSEA.

This clonotype appeared many times. This chain joins TRBV28 and TRBJ2-1; 8 nucleotides agree with TRBD1. The length of the CDR3 is 17 residues. Germline-derived CDR1 and CDR2 are MDHEN and SYDVKM. Trimming took 3 bases from V and 7 from J; bases not matched to a gene: 14. The CDR3 spells CASSFNTGQERGNEQFF. As DNA, the CDR3 is TGTGCCAGCAGTTTCAACACGGGACAGGAACGTGGGAATGAGCAGTTCTTC.

The chain combines TRBV20-1 with TRBJ2-1; TRBD2 aligns across 15 bases. Trimming at V came to 6 bases and at J to 8 bases, leaving 8 bases not matched to a gene. The CDR3 is 15 amino acids. Germline V lookup: CDR1 DFQATT, CDR2 SNEGSKA (reference sequence). CDR3 sequence (DNA): TGCAGTGCCACACGGACTAGCGGGGGGGCCGATGAGCAGTTCTTC. Translated: CSATRTSGGADEQFF.

This clonotype was recorded a few times. The V call is TRBV6-1, the J call TRBJ1-2; D remains ambiguous. Between the trimmed V and J ends, which lost 6 bases and 5 bases, there was a span of 13 bases. This CDR3 region has 13 residues. CDR1 is MNHNS, CDR2 SASEGT, per germline. This CDR3 reads CASSARINYGYTF. CDR3 nucleotide sequence: TGTGCCAGCAGCGCCAGGATAAATTATGGCTACACCTTC.

The chain joins TRBV6-1 to TRBJ2-5; 9 bases agree with TRBD2. V was pared by 5 bases and J by 0 bases, with 4 bases of the junction left unmatched. The V gene's germline CDR1 is MNHNS and CDR2 SASEGT. The CDR3 is 15 residues long. The CDR3 is CASSLSGGYQETQYF. In DNA form, the CDR3 reads TGTGCCAGCAGTCTTAGCGGGGGATACCAAGAGACCCAGTACTTC.

In its sample, this clonotype was seen a few times. The chain has TRBV2 and TRBJ2-1; TRBD2 agrees at 7 bases. The CDR3 contains 12 residues. CDR1 is SNHLY and CDR2 is FYNNEI in the germline V gene. The V segment lost 4 bases and the J segment 9 bases; nucleotides outside the gene matches: 3. CDR3 sequence (DNA): TGTGCCAGCAGTGGTGAGCGGGGTGAGCAGTTCTTC. Protein product: CASSGERGEQFF. The whole variable domain, filled in from reference TRBV2 and TRBJ2-1, reads EPEVTQTPSHQVTQMGQEVILRCVPISNHLYFYWYRQILGQKVEFLVSFYNNEISEKSEIFDDQFSVERPDGSNFTLKIRSTKLEDSAMYFCASSGERGEQFFGPGTRLTVL.

The chain uses TRBV29-1 and TRBJ1-2; TRBD1 agrees at 11 bases. The CDR3 is 13 residues long. J was trimmed by 3 bases and V by 4 bases; bases with no gene match: 1. Germline V gene data show CDR1 as SQVTM and CDR2 as ANQGSEA. The CDR3 protein is CSVAGQGDYGYTF. The CDR3 DNA reads as TGCAGCGTTGCGGGACAGGGGGACTATGGCTACACCTTC.

This chain's CDR3 is CASSKTSGGPSNPYEQYV. CDR3 coding DNA: TGTGCCAGCAGCAAGACTAGCGGGGGCCCCTCCAACCCCTACGAGCAGTACGTC. This rearrangement joins TRBV7-8 to TRBJ2-7; TRBD2 aligns across 12 bases. CDR3 length: 18 amino acids. V was clipped by 5 bases and J by 2 bases; unmatched bases: 13. CDR1 is SGHVS, CDR2 FQNEAQ, per germline.

This chain connects TRBV12-3 or TRBV12-4 to TRBJ1-5; TRBD1 agrees at 7 bases. The CDR3 totals 15 residues. V shed 6 bases and J 1 base; nucleotides not matched to a gene: 6. This chain's CDR3 is CASSQTGQSNQPQHF. The CDR3 bases are TGTGCCAGCAGCCAAACGGGACAGAGCAATCAGCCCCAGCATTTT.

This rearrangement joins TRBV11-2 to TRBJ2-7; the D is unclear. This CDR3 contains 14 residues. Deletions cut 1 base from V and 5 bases from J, with 12 bases between. CDR1 and CDR2 (germline): SGHAT, FQNNGV. This CDR3 is CASSLGVLIDEQYF. In DNA, the CDR3 is TGTGCCAGCAGCTTAGGGGTACTTATTGACGAGCAGTACTTC.